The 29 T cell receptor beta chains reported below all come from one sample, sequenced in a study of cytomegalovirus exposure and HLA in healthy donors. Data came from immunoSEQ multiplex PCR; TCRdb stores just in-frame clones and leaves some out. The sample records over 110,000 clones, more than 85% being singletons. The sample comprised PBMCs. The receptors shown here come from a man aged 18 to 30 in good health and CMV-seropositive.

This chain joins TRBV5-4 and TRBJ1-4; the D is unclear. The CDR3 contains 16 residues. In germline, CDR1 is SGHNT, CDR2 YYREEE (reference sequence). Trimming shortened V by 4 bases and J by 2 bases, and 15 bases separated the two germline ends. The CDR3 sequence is CASSPDIDGTNEKLFF. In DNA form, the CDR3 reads TGTGCCAGCAGCCCAGACATAGATGGGACTAATGAAAAACTGTTTTTT.

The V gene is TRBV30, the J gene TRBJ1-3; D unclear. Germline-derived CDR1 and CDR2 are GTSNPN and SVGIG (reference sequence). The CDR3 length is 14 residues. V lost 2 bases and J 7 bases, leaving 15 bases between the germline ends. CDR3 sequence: CAWSRVAARNTIYF. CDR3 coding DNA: TGTGCCTGGAGTCGGGTAGCGGCTAGGAACACCATATATTTT. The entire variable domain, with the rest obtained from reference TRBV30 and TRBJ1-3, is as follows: SQTIHQWPATLVQPVGSPLSLECTVEGTSNPNLYWYRQAAGRGLQLLFYSVGIGQISSEVPQNLSASRPQDRQFILSSKKLLLSDSGFYLCAWSRVAARNTIYFGEGSWLTVV.

CDR3 loop: CAWSSRGRANTEAFF. The CDR3 region has the DNA TGTGCCTGGAGTTCAAGGGGCAGGGCGAACACTGAAGCTTTCTTT. The rearrangement uses TRBV30 and TRBJ1-1, with D possibly matching TRBD1 (5 bases). The V end lost 2 bases, the J end lost 1 base, and 14 bases lay between the germline ends. Per germline, CDR1 GTSNPN and CDR2 SVGIG (reference sequence). This CDR3 has 15 residues.

The CDR3 sequence: CASSNTGTYNSPLHF. The DNA for the CDR3 is TGTGCCAGTAGTAATACAGGGACCTATAATTCACCCCTCCACTTT. The genes are TRBV19 and TRBJ1-6, with D possibly TRBD1 on 6 matching bases. The CDR3 has 15 residues. CDR1 is LNHDA and CDR2 is SQIVND in the germline V gene (reference sequence). Between the trimmed V and J ends, which lost 4 bases and 2 bases, there was a span of 9 bases.

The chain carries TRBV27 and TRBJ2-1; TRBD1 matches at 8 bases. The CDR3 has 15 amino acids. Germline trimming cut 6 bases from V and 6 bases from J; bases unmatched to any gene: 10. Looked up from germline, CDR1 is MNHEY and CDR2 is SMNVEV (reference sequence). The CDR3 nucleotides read TGTGCCAGCAGACTTACCCTACAGGGGGTCAATGAGCAGTTCTTC. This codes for CASRLTLQGVNEQFF.

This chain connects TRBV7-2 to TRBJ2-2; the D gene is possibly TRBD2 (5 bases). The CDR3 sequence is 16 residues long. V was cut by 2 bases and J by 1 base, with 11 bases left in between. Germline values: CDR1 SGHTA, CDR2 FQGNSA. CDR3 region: CASSLTASRNTGELFF. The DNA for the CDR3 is TGTGCCAGCAGCTTAACGGCTAGCCGGAACACCGGGGAGCTGTTTTTT.

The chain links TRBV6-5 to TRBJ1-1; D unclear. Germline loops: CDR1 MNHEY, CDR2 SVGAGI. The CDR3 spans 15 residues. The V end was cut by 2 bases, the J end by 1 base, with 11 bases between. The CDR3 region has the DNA TGTGCCAGCAGTTACCTCGGGTTTAAGAACACTGAAGCTTTCTTT. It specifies CASSYLGFKNTEAFF.

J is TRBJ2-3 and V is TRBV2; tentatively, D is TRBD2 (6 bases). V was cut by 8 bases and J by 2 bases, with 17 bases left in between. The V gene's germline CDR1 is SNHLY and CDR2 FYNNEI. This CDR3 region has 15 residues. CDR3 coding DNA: TGTGCCAGCGTAGGTAGCGGTTACTACACAGATACGCAGTATTTT. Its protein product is CASVGSGYYTDTQYF.

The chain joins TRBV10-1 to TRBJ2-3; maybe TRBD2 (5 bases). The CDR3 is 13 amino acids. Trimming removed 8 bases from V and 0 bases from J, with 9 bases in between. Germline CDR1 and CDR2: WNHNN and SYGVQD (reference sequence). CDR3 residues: CASGEGSTDTQYF. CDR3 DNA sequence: TGCGCCAGCGGAGAGGGAAGCACAGATACGCAGTATTTT.

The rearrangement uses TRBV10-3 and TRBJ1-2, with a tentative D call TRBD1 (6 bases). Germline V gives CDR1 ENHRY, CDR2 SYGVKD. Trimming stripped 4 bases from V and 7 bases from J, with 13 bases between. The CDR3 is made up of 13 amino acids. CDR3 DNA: TGTGCCATCAGTGTCTTGGGGGCAAGTGGCTACACCTTC. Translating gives CAISVLGASGYTF.

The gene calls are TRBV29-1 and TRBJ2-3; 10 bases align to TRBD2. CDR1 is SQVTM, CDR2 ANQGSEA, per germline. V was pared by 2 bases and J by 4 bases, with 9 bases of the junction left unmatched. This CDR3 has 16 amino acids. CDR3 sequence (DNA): TGCAGCGTTGAAAGCGAAAGCGGGAGGGCCCCAGATACGCAGTATTTT. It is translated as CSVESESGRAPDTQYF.

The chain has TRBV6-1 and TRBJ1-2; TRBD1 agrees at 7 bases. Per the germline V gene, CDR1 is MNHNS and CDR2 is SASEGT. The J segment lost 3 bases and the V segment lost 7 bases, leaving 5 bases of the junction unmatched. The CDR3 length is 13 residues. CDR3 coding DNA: TGTGCCAGCAAGATCACAGGGGACTATGGCTACACCTTC. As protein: CASKITGDYGYTF.

The CDR3 DNA reads as TGTGCCAGCAGCTTAGCCGGGGGGGATCTAGGACCCCTCCACTTT. Its translation is CASSLAGGDLGPLHF. The rearrangement joins TRBV7-6 to TRBJ1-6; tentatively, D is TRBD1 (5 bases). Germline V lookup: CDR1 SGHVS, CDR2 FNYEAQ. The CDR3 has 15 amino acids. The V end was cut by 0 bases, the J end by 12 bases, with 15 bases between.

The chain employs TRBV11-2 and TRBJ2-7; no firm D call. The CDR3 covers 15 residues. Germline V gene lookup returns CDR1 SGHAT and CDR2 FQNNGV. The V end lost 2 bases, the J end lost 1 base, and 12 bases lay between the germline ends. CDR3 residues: CASSLTAGSSYEQYF. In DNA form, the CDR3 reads TGTGCCAGCAGCTTAACAGCAGGATCATCCTACGAGCAGTACTTC.

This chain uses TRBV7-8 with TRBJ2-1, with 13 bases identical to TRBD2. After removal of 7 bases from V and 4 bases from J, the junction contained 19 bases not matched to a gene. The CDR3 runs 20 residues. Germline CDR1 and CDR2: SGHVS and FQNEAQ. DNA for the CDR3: TGTGCCAGCAACCCCCAACCGGGACTAGCGGGATTTTTGAGGTACAATGAGCAGTTCTTC. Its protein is CASNPQPGLAGFLRYNEQFF.

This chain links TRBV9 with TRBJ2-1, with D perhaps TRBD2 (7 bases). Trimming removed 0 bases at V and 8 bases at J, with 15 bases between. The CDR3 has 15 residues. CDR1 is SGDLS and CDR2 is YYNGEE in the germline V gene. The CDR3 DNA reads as TGTGCCAGCAGCGTAGTGGGGAGGGGGTCCGATGAGCAGTTCTTC. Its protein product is CASSVVGRGSDEQFF.

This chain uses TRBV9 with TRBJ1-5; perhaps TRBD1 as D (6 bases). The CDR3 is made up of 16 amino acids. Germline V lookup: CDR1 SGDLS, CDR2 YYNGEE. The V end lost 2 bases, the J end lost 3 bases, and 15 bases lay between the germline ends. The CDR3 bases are TGTGCCAGCAGCGTTTCTCCGGGACAAAACAATCAGCCCCAGCATTTT. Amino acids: CASSVSPGQNNQPQHF.

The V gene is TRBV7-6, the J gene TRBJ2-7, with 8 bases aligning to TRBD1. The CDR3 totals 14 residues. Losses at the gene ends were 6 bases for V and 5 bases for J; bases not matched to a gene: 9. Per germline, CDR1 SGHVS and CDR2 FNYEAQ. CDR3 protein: CASSLRTGTDEQYF. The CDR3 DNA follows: TGTGCCAGCAGTCTTAGGACAGGGACCGACGAGCAGTACTTC.

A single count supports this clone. This CDR3 is CASSLNRGSTEAFF. CDR3 nucleotides: TGTGCCAGCAGCCTTAATCGGGGGAGCACTGAAGCTTTCTTT. V and J are TRBV7-8 and TRBJ1-1; D is perhaps TRBD1 (5 bases). CDR3 length: 14 residues. Germline V gene lookup returns CDR1 SGHVS and CDR2 FQNEAQ. The germline V and J ends were trimmed by 5 bases and 4 bases, with 14 bases remaining between them.

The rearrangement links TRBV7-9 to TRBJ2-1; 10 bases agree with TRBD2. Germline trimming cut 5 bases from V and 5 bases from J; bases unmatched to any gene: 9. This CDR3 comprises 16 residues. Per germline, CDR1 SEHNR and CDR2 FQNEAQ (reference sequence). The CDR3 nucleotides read TGTGCCAGCAGCCGTACCCGGACTAGCGGAGACAATGAGCAGTTCTTC. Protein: CASSRTRTSGDNEQFF.

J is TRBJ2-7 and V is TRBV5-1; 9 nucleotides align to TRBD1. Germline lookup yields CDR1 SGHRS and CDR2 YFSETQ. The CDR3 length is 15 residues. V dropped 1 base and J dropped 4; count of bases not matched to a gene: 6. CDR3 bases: TGCGCCAGCAGCTTGAACAGGGGGCTTGGTTACGAGCAGTACTTC. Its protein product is CASSLNRGLGYEQYF.

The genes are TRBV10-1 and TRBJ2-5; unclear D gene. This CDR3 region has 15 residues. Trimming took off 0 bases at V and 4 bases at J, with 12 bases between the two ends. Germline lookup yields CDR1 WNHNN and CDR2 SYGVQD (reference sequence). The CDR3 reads CASSESRYFRETQYF. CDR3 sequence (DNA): TGCGCCAGCAGTGAGTCCCGGTACTTTAGAGAGACCCAGTACTTC.

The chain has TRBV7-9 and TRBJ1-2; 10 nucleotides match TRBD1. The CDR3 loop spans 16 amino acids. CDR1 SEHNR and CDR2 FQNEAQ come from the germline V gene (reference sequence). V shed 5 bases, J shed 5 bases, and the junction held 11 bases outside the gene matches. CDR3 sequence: CASSHTRDRGGYGYTF. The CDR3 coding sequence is TGTGCCAGCAGCCACACCCGGGACAGGGGTGGATATGGCTACACCTTC. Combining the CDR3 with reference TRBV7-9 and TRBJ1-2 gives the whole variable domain DTGVSQNPRHKITKRGQNVTFRCDPISEHNRLYWYRQTLGQGPEFLTYFQNEAQLEKSRLLSDRFSAERPKGSFSTLEIQRTEQGDSAMYLCASSHTRDRGGYGYTFGSGTRLTVV.

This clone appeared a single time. The CDR3 reads CASTPSGLEQFF. DNA for the CDR3: TGTGCCAGCACCCCGTCGGGACTAGAGCAGTTCTTC. The genes are TRBV6-1 and TRBJ2-1; 7 bases fit TRBD2. The CDR3 extends over 12 amino acids. The V gene's germline CDR1 is MNHNS and CDR2 SASEGT. V shed 7 bases, J shed 10 bases, and the junction held 7 bases outside the gene matches.

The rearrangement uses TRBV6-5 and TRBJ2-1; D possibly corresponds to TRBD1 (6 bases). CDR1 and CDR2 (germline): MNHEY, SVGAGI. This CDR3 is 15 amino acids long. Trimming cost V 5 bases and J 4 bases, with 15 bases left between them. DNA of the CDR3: TGTGCCAGCAGTCCTAGGAACAGGGTGTACAATGAGCAGTTCTTC. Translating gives CASSPRNRVYNEQFF.

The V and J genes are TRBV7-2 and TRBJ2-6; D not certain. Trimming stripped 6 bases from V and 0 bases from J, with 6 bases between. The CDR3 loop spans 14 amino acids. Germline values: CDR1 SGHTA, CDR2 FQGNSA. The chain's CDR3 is CASRLVSGANVLTF. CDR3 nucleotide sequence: TGTGCCAGCAGACTCGTCTCTGGGGCCAACGTCCTGACTTTC.

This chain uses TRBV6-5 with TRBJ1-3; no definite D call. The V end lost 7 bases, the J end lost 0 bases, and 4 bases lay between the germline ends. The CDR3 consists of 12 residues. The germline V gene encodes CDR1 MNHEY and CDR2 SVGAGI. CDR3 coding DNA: TGTGCCAGCACTAGCTCTGGAAACACCATATATTTT. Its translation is CASTSSGNTIYF.

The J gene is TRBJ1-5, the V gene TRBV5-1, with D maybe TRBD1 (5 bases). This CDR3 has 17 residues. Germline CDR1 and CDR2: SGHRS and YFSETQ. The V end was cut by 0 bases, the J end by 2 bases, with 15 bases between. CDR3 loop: CASSLEPTDMGNQPQHF. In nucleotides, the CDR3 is TGCGCCAGCAGCTTGGAACCGACAGATATGGGCAATCAGCCCCAGCATTTT.

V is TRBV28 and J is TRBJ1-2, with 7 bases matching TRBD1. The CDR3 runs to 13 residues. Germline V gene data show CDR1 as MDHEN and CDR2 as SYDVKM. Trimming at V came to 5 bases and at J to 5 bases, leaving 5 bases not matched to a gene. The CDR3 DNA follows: TGTGCCAGCAGTGGGACAGCCGGATATGGCTACACCTTC. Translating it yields CASSGTAGYGYTF.